The sequence of this TCR beta chain was determined in a study of control samples from healthy donors and cancer patients. Trimming took 3 bases from V and 4 from J; bases not matched to a gene: 9. The CDR3 is made up of 17 amino acids. Looked up from germline, CDR1 is SGHVS and CDR2 is FQNEAQ. Clones were read by immunoSEQ multiplex PCR, and TCRdb kept only the in-frame ones, dropping some. The repertoire holds tens of thousands of clones, with about four fifths as singletons. The receptor's source is a middle-aged man in good health. The V and J genes are TRBV7-8 and TRBJ2-2; 9 bases align to TRBD2. Specimen: blood. The CDR3 DNA reads TGTGCCAGCAGCTTCCTTTATAGCGGGAGCCGCACCGGGGAGCTGTTTTTT. It codes for CASSFLYSGSRTGELFF.